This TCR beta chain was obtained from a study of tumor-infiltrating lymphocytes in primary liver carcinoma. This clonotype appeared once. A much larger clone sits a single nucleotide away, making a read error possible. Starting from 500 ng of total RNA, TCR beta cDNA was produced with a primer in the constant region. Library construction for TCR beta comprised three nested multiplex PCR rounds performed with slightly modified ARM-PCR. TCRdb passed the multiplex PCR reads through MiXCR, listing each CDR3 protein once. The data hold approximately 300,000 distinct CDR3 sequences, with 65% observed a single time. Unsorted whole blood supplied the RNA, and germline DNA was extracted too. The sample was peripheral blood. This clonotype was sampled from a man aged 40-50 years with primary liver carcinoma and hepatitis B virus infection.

CDR3 bases: TGTGTCAGCAGTCCCCCCCCGCACAGCTACTCTGGAAACACCATATATTTT. Its translation: CVSSPPPHSYSGNTIYF. V and J are TRBV6-5 and TRBJ1-3, with no clear D. The germline V gene has CDR1 MNHEY and CDR2 SVGAGI. This CDR3 is built from 17 residues.